Listed here are 25 T cell receptor beta chains from one sample, sequenced in a study of T cell responses to AZD1222 COVID-19 vaccine. Produced via immunoSEQ multiplex PCR; TCRdb's table is partial and in-frame only. The sample consists of some 180,000 clones, around 90% of them appearing once. The specimen comprised peripheral blood, sampled 28 days after the second AZD1222 dose. These receptor sequences come from an adult who received the AZD1222 COVID-19 vaccine.

The CDR3 coding sequence is TGTGCCACCAGCAGAGATCGGGACATTCCCACCTTC. Translating gives CATSRDRDIPTF. The chain links TRBV15 to TRBJ1-2; D possibly corresponds to TRBD1 (6 bases). Germline V CDR1 and CDR2: LNHNV, YYDKDF (reference sequence). V shed 0 bases and J shed 13 bases, with 12 bases lying between them. The length of the CDR3 is 12 residues. Full variable domain (rest looked up from reference TRBV15 and TRBJ1-2): DAMVIQNPRYQVTQFGKPVTLSCSQTLNHNVMYWYQQKSSQAPKLLFHYYDKDFNNEADTPDNFQSRRPNTSFCFLDIRSPGLGDTAMYLCATSRDRDIPTFGSGTRLTVV.

The rearrangement uses TRBV29-1 and TRBJ2-1, with D perhaps TRBD1 (5 bases). The germline CDR1 and CDR2 sequences are SQVTM and ANQGSEA. CDR3 length: 14 residues. V was shortened by 1 base and J by 1 base, with 8 bases between the two germline ends. The CDR3 bases are TGCAGCGTTGAAGGGCCAGGGTCCTACAATGAGCAGTTCTTC. Translation gives CSVEGPGSYNEQFF.

V usage is TRBV18 and J usage is TRBJ2-7; D gene uncertain. Germline CDR1 is KGHSH and CDR2 is LQKENI. The CDR3 length is 14 residues. Trimming left V 0 bases short and J 3 bases short, with 9 bases between. CDR3 in amino acids: CASSPPTGSYEQYF. DNA for the CDR3: TGTGCCAGCTCACCACCGACGGGCAGCTACGAGCAGTACTTC.

This chain uses TRBV10-3 with TRBJ1-5, with a possible D match to TRBD1 (5 bases). The CDR3 spans 13 residues. CDR1 and CDR2 from the germline V gene are ENHRY and SYGVKD. V was pared by 0 bases and J by 7 bases, with 7 bases between. The CDR3 region is CAISESGGQPQHF. The CDR3, as DNA: TGTGCCATCAGTGAGTCCGGGGGGCAGCCCCAGCATTTT.

The chain combines TRBV27 with TRBJ1-4, with 12 nucleotides matching TRBD1. Germline values: CDR1 MNHEY, CDR2 SMNVEV (reference sequence). The V gene end was trimmed by 6 bases and the J gene end by 4 bases; junction bases not matched to a gene: 6. The CDR3 covers 16 residues. The CDR3 DNA is TGTGCCAGCAGATGGGGACAGGGGGCAGGTAATGAAAAACTGTTTTTT. Residues: CASRWGQGAGNEKLFF.

The chain uses TRBV18 and TRBJ2-5; D is unclear. In germline, CDR1 is KGHSH, CDR2 LQKENI. V was clipped by 1 base and J by 4 bases, with 4 bases between them. The CDR3 is 12 amino acids. CDR3: CASSPRVETQYF. Here the CDR3 DNA reads TGTGCCAGCTCACCACGAGTAGAGACCCAGTACTTC.

The rearrangement uses TRBV5-1 and TRBJ2-3; 8 nucleotides agree with TRBD2. The germline gives CDR1 SGHRS, CDR2 YFSETQ. CDR3 length: 14 amino acids. The ends lost 4 bases at V and 5 bases at J; junction bases unmatched: 6. This CDR3 reads CASSPERERDTQYF. Written as DNA, the CDR3 is TGCGCCAGCAGCCCCGAGCGGGAGAGAGATACGCAGTATTTT.

The chain recombines TRBV12-5 with TRBJ2-1; 12 bases agree with TRBD2. The ends lost 3 bases at V and 6 bases at J; junction bases unmatched: 9. Germline V gene sequence: CDR1 LGHNT, CDR2 FRNRAP. The length of the CDR3 is 17 residues. The CDR3 sequence is CASGFCRLAGDCNEQFF. The DNA for the CDR3 is TGTGCTAGTGGTTTCTGCCGACTAGCGGGAGACTGCAATGAGCAGTTCTTC.

The V call is TRBV20-1, the J call TRBJ2-5; 14 bases align to TRBD2. The CDR3 totals 15 residues. With 3 bases clipped from V and 3 bases from J, the junction kept 3 bases outside the gene matches. Germline V gives CDR1 DFQATT, CDR2 SNEGSKA (reference sequence). The CDR3 loop reads CSASRTSGGKETQYF. The CDR3 DNA reads as TGCAGTGCTAGTCGGACTAGCGGGGGGAAAGAGACCCAGTACTTC.

This clone was counted a few times. This chain connects TRBV29-1 to TRBJ2-4; 10 bases match TRBD1. This CDR3 is 13 amino acids long. With V trimmed by 4 bases and J by 6 bases, 3 bases remained unmatched. Germline V gives CDR1 SQVTM, CDR2 ANQGSEA. CDR3 in amino acids: CSVGQGALNIQYF. Written as DNA, the CDR3 is TGCAGCGTTGGACAGGGGGCGTTAAACATTCAGTACTTC.

CDR3 in amino acids: CATSELAGVSDTQYF. The CDR3 region has the DNA TGTGCCACCAGTGAACTAGCGGGAGTCTCAGATACGCAGTATTTT. This chain links TRBV24-1 with TRBJ2-3; 11 bases align to TRBD2. The V gene end was trimmed by 4 bases and the J gene end by 4 bases; junction bases not matched to a gene: 3. The CDR3 is made up of 15 amino acids. Per germline, CDR1 KGHDR and CDR2 SFDVKD.

This clone has a single count. The chain carries TRBV5-5 and TRBJ2-7; possibly TRBD1 for D (5 bases). The V gene's germline CDR1 is SGHKS and CDR2 YYEKEE (reference sequence). Between the trimmed V and J ends, which lost 3 bases and 0 bases, there was a span of 13 bases. The CDR3 runs 15 residues. This CDR3 reads CASSWALTASYEQYF. The CDR3 nucleotides read TGTGCCAGCAGCTGGGCACTGACAGCCTCCTACGAGCAGTACTTC.

The rearrangement joins TRBV5-1 to TRBJ2-1, with 11 bases lining up with TRBD2. The CDR3 has 15 residues. Germline lookup yields CDR1 SGHRS and CDR2 YFSETQ. V shed 4 bases, J shed 6 bases, and the junction held 6 bases outside the gene matches. CDR3 sequence (DNA): TGCGCCAGCAGCCTTAGCGGGAGGGGTGTCAATGAGCAGTTCTTC. Protein sequence: CASSLSGRGVNEQFF. Based on the CDR3 plus reference TRBV5-1 and TRBJ2-1, the full variable domain is KAGVTQTPRYLIKTRGQQVTLSCSPISGHRSVSWYQQTPGQGLQFLFEYFSETQRNKGNFPGRFSGRQFSNSRSEMNVSTLELGDSALYLCASSLSGRGVNEQFFGPGTRLTVL.

The gene calls are TRBV7-8 and TRBJ1-3, with unresolved D. The germline V gene encodes CDR1 SGHVS and CDR2 FQNEAQ. This CDR3 is 16 amino acids long. With 5 bases removed from V and 0 bases from J, the gap between germline ends came to 14 bases. The DNA for the CDR3 is TGTGCCAGCAGCCCCAGACCGGGCTCCTCTGGAAACACCATATATTTT. Its translation: CASSPRPGSSGNTIYF.

This chain joins TRBV20-1 and TRBJ1-2; D perhaps matches TRBD1 (6 bases). Per the germline V gene, CDR1 is DFQATT and CDR2 is SNEGSKA (reference sequence). The CDR3 is 14 residues long. V lost 3 bases and J lost 3, with 14 bases in between. CDR3 DNA sequence: TGCAGTGCTAGTCAGGGGTCGTATTACTATGGCTACACCTTC. Translating it yields CSASQGSYYYGYTF.

V is TRBV27 and J is TRBJ1-1; 7 bases match TRBD1. V was clipped by 4 bases and J by 1 base; unmatched bases: 6. The CDR3 sequence is 15 residues long. Germline V gene data show CDR1 as MNHEY and CDR2 as SMNVEV (reference sequence). CDR3 sequence reads: CASSSRQGRNTEAFF. The CDR3 nucleotides read TGTGCCAGCAGTTCGCGACAGGGCCGGAACACTGAAGCTTTCTTT.

The count of this clone is one. V gene TRBV28 combines with J gene TRBJ2-1; TRBD2 matches 8 bases. The CDR3 totals 15 residues. Germline V lookup: CDR1 MDHEN, CDR2 SYDVKM. Trimming cost V 6 bases and J 3 bases; bases outside gene matches: 7. Here the CDR3 reads CASSRSGTRYNEQFF. The CDR3 DNA is TGTGCCAGCAGCCGTAGCGGGACCCGCTACAATGAGCAGTTCTTC. The whole variable domain, remainder taken from reference TRBV28 and TRBJ2-1, is DVKVTQSSRYLVKRTGEKVFLECVQDMDHENMFWYRQDPGLGLRLIYFSYDVKMKEKGDIPEGYSVSREKKERFSLILESASTNQTSMYLCASSRSGTRYNEQFFGPGTRLTVL.

This chain uses TRBV9 with TRBJ2-2; TRBD1 agrees at 10 bases. The CDR3 contains 15 residues. V lost 4 bases, J lost 1 base, and 1 base stayed unmatched. Per germline, CDR1 SGDLS and CDR2 YYNGEE. CDR3 nucleotide sequence: TGTGCCAGCAGCCGGACAGGGGGGAACACCGGGGAGCTGTTTTTT. Protein product: CASSRTGGNTGELFF.

This sequence joins TRBV7-3 and TRBJ2-1; D is possibly TRBD2 (7 bases). V lost 4 bases, J lost 9 bases, and 10 bases lay in between. Germline V gene lookup returns CDR1 SGHTA and CDR2 FQGTGA. The CDR3 is 12 residues long. CDR3 bases: TGTGCCAGCAGCTGGGGGGGCGGTGAGCAGTTCTTC. Residues: CASSWGGGEQFF.

The rearrangement uses TRBV11-2 and TRBJ2-3; D is uncertain. Trimming cost V 3 bases and J 1 base, with 8 bases left between them. Germline V gives CDR1 SGHAT, CDR2 FQNNGV. This CDR3 is built from 14 residues. In nucleotides, the CDR3 is TGTGCCAGCAGCTTGTCTTTTGGCACAGATACGCAGTATTTT. Encoded protein: CASSLSFGTDTQYF.

V and J are TRBV18 and TRBJ1-2; unclear D gene. With 3 bases removed from V and 2 bases from J, the gap between germline ends came to 7 bases. Germline CDR1 is KGHSH and CDR2 is LQKENI. The CDR3 loop spans 13 amino acids. In DNA form, the CDR3 reads TGTGCCAGCTCACCGTGGATGAACTATGGCTACACCTTC. It specifies CASSPWMNYGYTF.

The rearrangement joins TRBV18 to TRBJ2-7, with D uncertain. Germline lookup yields CDR1 KGHSH and CDR2 LQKENI. The germline V and J ends were trimmed by 1 base and 2 bases, with 12 bases remaining between them. The CDR3 runs to 15 residues. CDR3 coding DNA: TGTGCCAGCTCACCACGGGGAACGCCTACCTACGAGCAGTACTTC. This sequence encodes CASSPRGTPTYEQYF.

The chain has TRBV7-2 and TRBJ2-3; 9 bases align to TRBD2. The V segment lost 1 base and the J segment 0 bases; nucleotides outside the gene matches: 5. CDR1 is SGHTA and CDR2 is FQGNSA in the germline V gene. The CDR3 totals 17 residues. CDR3 in amino acids: CASSLGSGGTSTDTQYF. CDR3 coding DNA: TGTGCCAGCAGCTTAGGCAGCGGGGGGACAAGCACAGATACGCAGTATTTT.

The rearrangement uses TRBV10-3 and TRBJ2-1; D could derive from TRBD1 or TRBD2 (6 bases each). Germline CDR1 ENHRY, CDR2 SYGVKD. This CDR3 is 15 amino acids long. With 3 bases removed from V and 7 bases from J, the gap between germline ends came to 16 bases. The CDR3 spells CAISDPRGGPNEQFF. The CDR3 bases are TGTGCCATCAGTGACCCCCGAGGGGGGCCGAATGAGCAGTTCTTC.

The chain links TRBV7-9 to TRBJ1-5; no firm D call. Trimming pared 5 bases from V and 6 bases from J, leaving 14 bases between. This CDR3 comprises 14 residues. CDR1 is SEHNR, CDR2 FQNEAQ, per germline (reference sequence). CDR3 region: CASSPTVEGQPQHF. CDR3 DNA: TGTGCCAGCAGCCCCACCGTTGAGGGTCAGCCCCAGCATTTT.